The rows below give T cell receptor beta chains drawn from one sample of a study of T cells in Graves' hyperthyroidism and ophthalmopathy. From the multiplex PCR reads, TCRdb called clonotypes with MiXCR, one entry per CDR3 protein. The data contain a few hundred thousand distinct CDR3 sequences, about 20% of them singletons. The sequencing input was blood. The receptors were sampled from a man aged 18 to 29 with Graves' hyperthyroidism. The CDR3 runs from the conserved cysteine through the conserved F or W. Only some rows state a clone size, as once, few, many or a class for expanded clones.

abundance,v_gene,j_gene,CDR3aa
-,TRBV24-1,TRBJ1-1,CATQRGWETEAFF
many,TRBV9,TRBJ1-1,CASSVAGTGTGAFF
few,TRBV18,TRBJ2-7,CASSPLGTALEQYF
many,TRBV7-9,TRBJ2-5,CASSSQDEETQYF
many,TRBV18,TRBJ1-2,CASSPGTGDYGYTF
many,TRBV6-1,TRBJ1-5,CASSDGYQPQHF
many,TRBV2,TRBJ1-1,CASSQQSGSTEAFF
many,TRBV11-2,TRBJ1-1,CASSRMNTEAFF
many,TRBV7-8,TRBJ2-5,CASTPVRHQETQYF
-,TRBV27,TRBJ2-4,CASSPLAKNIKYF
few,TRBV28,TRBJ1-1,CATLNRGIMNTEAFF
many,TRBV15,TRBJ2-7,CATSRDPDGPYYEQYF
many,TRBV27,TRBJ1-5,CASSLLGGDQPQHF
-,TRBV6-1,TRBJ2-6,CASASRGIWSGANVLTF
-,TRBV14,TRBJ1-5,CASSRPGGGGQPQHF
few,TRBV6-5,TRBJ2-7,CASSYALTGTSYEQYF
many,TRBV7-6,TRBJ1-1,CASSLDPPGVNTEAFF
few,TRBV2,TRBJ2-2,CASSGTSGGDAGELFF
many,TRBV29-1,TRBJ1-1,CSVLGLEAEAFF
-,TRBV9,TRBJ2-5,CASSVGGQQETQYF
-,TRBV6-2/TRBV6-3,TRBJ2-5,CASSYQRETPGETQYF
-,TRBV10-3,TRBJ1-5,CAISPGAQKGGNQPQHF
many,TRBV3-1,TRBJ1-2,CASSQGTDSFYTF
many,TRBV20-1,TRBJ2-1,CSASSGRGGHEQFF
many,TRBV12-3/TRBV12-4,TRBJ2-7,CASTLSGRKREQYF
few,TRBV5-1,TRBJ1-1,CASSLGSFSMNTEAFF
few,TRBV28,TRBJ2-2,CASRTSGISANTGELFF
many,TRBV2,TRBJ2-5,CASSGTDIQETQYF
-,TRBV28,TRBJ1-2,CASSSWFRDANYGYTF
many,TRBV28,TRBJ1-5,CASSPYGSNQPQHF
many,TRBV28,TRBJ1-1,CAGWDRAGTEAFF
-,TRBV7-2,TRBJ2-5,CAPRETQYF
-,TRBV13,TRBJ1-6,CASSSGANSPLHF
many,TRBV12-3/TRBV12-4,TRBJ1-5,CASSGGGRGGNQPQHF
few,TRBV4-1,TRBJ2-2,CASSPPPGQINTGELFF
few,TRBV4-2,TRBJ2-2,CASSQEGGQGPGELFF
many,TRBV11-2,TRBJ2-5,CASSSGSGRETQYF